This T cell receptor (beta chain) comes out of a study of blood T cell repertoires in COVID-19. Germline V gene lookup returns CDR1 MNHEY and CDR2 SMNVEV (reference sequence). This CDR3 is 14 amino acids long. After removal of 2 bases from V and 3 bases from J, the junction contained 3 bases not matched to a gene. Method: immunoSEQ multiplex PCR; TCRdb's copy keeps in-frame clones and lacks some. In the table there are 110,000 to 150,000 clones, less than 85% of which are singletons. A PCR-confirmed or clinician-diagnosed COVID-19 case had contacted exposed participants within 2 weeks of entry. Sequencing was carried out using PBMCs or T cells enriched from blood (not recorded which). The V call is TRBV27, the J call TRBJ1-2; TRBD1 agrees at 7 bases. This receptor was obtained from a woman younger than 35 who had been exposed to COVID-19. This chain's CDR3 is CASSLKGADYGYTF. In DNA form, the CDR3 reads TGTGCCAGCAGTTTAAAGGGGGCGGACTATGGCTACACCTTC.